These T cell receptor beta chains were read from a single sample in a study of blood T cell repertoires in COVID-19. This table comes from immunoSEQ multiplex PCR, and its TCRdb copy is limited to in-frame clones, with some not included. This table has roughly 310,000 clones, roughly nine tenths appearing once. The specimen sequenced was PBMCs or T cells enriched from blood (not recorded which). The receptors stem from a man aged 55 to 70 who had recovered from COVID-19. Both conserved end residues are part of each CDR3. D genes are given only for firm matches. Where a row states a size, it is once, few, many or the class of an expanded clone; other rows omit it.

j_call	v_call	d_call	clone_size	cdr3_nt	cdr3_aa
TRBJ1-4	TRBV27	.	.	TGTGCCAGCAGTTTCAAGCCAACTAATGAAAAACTGTTTTTT	CASSFKPTNEKLFF
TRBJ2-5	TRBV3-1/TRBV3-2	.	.	TGTGCCAGCAATCAAAGGCGTGGACTTCAAGAGACCCAGTACTTC	CASNQRRGLQETQYF
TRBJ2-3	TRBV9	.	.	TGTGCCAGCAGCACTCGACCCGGAGGGGATACGCAGTATTTT	CASSTRPGGDTQYF
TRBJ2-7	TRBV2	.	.	TGTGCCAGCAGTGAAAGAGGAGGGTACGAGCAGTACTTC	CASSERGGYEQYF
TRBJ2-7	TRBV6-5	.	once	TGTGCCAGCAGTTATTGGAAGGGGGGGGAGGGCGAGCAGTACTTC	CASSYWKGGEGEQYF
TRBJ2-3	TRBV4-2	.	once	TGTGCCAGCAGCCAAGATTTTAGCATAGATACGCAGTATTTT	CASSQDFSIDTQYF
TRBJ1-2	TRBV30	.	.	TGTGCCTGGGGACGGGTGGCCTCGGGCTACACCTTC	CAWGRVASGYTF
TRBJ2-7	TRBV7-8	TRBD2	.	TGTGCCAGCGGACAGCGGGGGAGAACCTACGAGCAGTACTTC	CASGQRGRTYEQYF
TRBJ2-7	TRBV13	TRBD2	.	TGTGCCAGCAGCTGGTCACTACGGGGGGCCTACGAGCAGTACTTC	CASSWSLRGAYEQYF
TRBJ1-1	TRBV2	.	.	TGTGCCAGCGGCAGGGGTTGGACTGAAGCTTTCTTT	CASGRGWTEAFF
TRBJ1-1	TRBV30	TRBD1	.	TGTGCCTGGACACGAACGGACAGGCGGCACACTGAAGCTTTCTTT	CAWTRTDRRHTEAFF
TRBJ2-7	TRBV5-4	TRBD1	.	TGTGCCAGCAGCTTGCAGGGGGCGATGGGGTACTTC	CASSLQGAMGYF
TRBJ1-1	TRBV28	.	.	TGTGCCAGCAGTTTAGGTAGGGGGAGATGGAACACTGAAGCTTTCTTT	CASSLGRGRWNTEAFF
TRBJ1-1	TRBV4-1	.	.	TGCGCCAGCAGTCCAACCTCCGACAGGACGAACACTGAAGCTTTCTTT	CASSPTSDRTNTEAFF
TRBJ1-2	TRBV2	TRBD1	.	TGTGCCAGCAGTGTCACAACACAGGGGGCGCGCGGCTACACCTTC	CASSVTTQGARGYTF
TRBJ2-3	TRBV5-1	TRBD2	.	TGCGCCAGCAGCTTCCCGGGACTAGCGGGAGGGCCTCTGGTATCACGGTTGGATACGCAGTATTTT	CASSFPGLAGGPLVSRLDTQYF
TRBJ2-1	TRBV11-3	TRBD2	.	TGTGCCAGCAGCTCCCGGGTACTAGCGGGGGGCAATGAGCAGTTCTTC	CASSSRVLAGGNEQFF
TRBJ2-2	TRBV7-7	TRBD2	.	TGTGCTAGCACCCTAAGCGGGGGGGCGGCCGGGGAGCTGTTTTTT	CASTLSGGAAGELFF
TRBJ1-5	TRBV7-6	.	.	TGTGCCAGCAGCCGCGGGGGGTCTGGCCAGCCCCAGCATTTT	CASSRGGSGQPQHF
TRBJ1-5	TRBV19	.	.	TGTGCCAGTAGTATAGGCCACGGGAAAAATCAGCCCCAGCATTTT	CASSIGHGKNQPQHF
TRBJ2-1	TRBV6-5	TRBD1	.	TGTGCCAGCAGTTACAAAGGGGGCCGGGATGAGCAGTTCTTC	CASSYKGGRDEQFF
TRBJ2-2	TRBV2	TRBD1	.	TGTGCCAGCAGACCGGGACAGGGTAACACCGGGGAGCTGTTTTTT	CASRPGQGNTGELFF
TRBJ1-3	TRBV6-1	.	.	TGTGCCAGCAGTGATTCAGGGTTGGTCTCCAACACCATATATTTT	CASSDSGLVSNTIYF
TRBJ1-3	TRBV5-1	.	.	TGCGCCAGCAGCTTGACAGACAGCAACTCTGGAAACACCATATATTTT	CASSLTDSNSGNTIYF
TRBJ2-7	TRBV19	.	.	TGTGCCAGTAGTATTACGGGAGCCTCCTACGAGCAGTACTTC	CASSITGASYEQYF
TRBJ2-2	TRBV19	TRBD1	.	TGTGCCAGTAGTATAGAGGGACAGACTACGAACACCGGGGAGCTGTTTTTT	CASSIEGQTTNTGELFF
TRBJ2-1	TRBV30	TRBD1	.	TGTGCCTGGGGACTAACAGGGGGCAGCGAGCAGTTCTTC	CAWGLTGGSEQFF
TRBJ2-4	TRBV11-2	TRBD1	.	TGTGCCAGCAGCTCGACAGGGGGCTTCACCAAAAACATTCAGTACTTC	CASSSTGGFTKNIQYF
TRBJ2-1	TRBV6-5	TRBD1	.	TGTGCCAGCAGCACCGGGACAGGGACTAACAATGAGCAGTTCTTC	CASSTGTGTNNEQFF
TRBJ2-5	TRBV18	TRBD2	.	TGTGCCAGCTCAACAGCTAGCGGGGGACAAGAGACCCAGTACTTC	CASSTASGGQETQYF
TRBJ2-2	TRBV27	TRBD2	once	TGTGCCAGCAGTTTAGTTAGCGGGAACTCCGGGGAGCTGTTTTTT	CASSLVSGNSGELFF
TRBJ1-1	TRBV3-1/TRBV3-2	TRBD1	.	TGTGCCAGCAGCCAAGCCTTCCAGGGGGCCCGGAACACTGAAGCTTTCTTT	CASSQAFQGARNTEAFF
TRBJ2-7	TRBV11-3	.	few	TGTGCCAGCAGCACAGGGTTCGAGCAGTACTTC	CASSTGFEQYF
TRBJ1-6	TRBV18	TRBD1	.	TGTGCCAGCTCACCTTCCGAACAGGGGGCAGGCTATAATTCACCCCTCCACTTT	CASSPSEQGAGYNSPLHF
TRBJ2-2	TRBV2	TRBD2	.	TGTGCCAGCAGTTCCCCCAGCGGGAGAGGTGACACCGGGGAGCTGTTTTTT	CASSSPSGRGDTGELFF
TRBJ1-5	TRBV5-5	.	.	TGTGCCAGCAGCTTGGATACCCGGGAGTCCTATAGCAATCAGCCCCAGCATTTT	CASSLDTRESYSNQPQHF
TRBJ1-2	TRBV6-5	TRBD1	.	TGTGCCAGCAGTTACAGGGGGCGATTGGGTGGAGGCTACACCTTC	CASSYRGRLGGGYTF
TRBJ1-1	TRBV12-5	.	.	TGTGCTAGTGGTTTGGGAACAGGGCCCGACACTGAAGCTTTCTTT	CASGLGTGPDTEAFF
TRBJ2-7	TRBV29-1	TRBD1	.	TGCAGCGTTTTGACAGGGGGAACCTACGAGCAGTACTTC	CSVLTGGTYEQYF
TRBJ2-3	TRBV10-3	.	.	TGTGCCATTGGAGGACGCGGGGATACGCAGTATTTT	CAIGGRGDTQYF
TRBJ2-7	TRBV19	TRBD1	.	TGTGCCAGTAGTACCCCGGGACAGGGTCCCTACGAGCAGTACTTC	CASSTPGQGPYEQYF
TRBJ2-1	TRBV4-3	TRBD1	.	TGCGCCAGCAGCCACGGGACAGGACAAACTGAGCAGTTCTTC	CASSHGTGQTEQFF
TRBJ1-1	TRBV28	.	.	TGTGCCAGCAGATTAGAGGACACTTTCTTT	CASRLEDTFF
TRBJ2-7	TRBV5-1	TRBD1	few	TGCGCCAGTCAAATTCCGGGACAGGGGCGAGAGCAGTACTTC	CASQIPGQGREQYF
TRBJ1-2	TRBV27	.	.	TGTGCCAGCAGTTTAAGGGCCCCCAAGGGGATAGGTGGCTACACCTTC	CASSLRAPKGIGGYTF
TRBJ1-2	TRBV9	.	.	TGTGCCAGCAGCGCTCGACAGGTTAACTATGGCTACACCTTC	CASSARQVNYGYTF
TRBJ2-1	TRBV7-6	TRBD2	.	TGTGCCAGCAGCTTAATGGCGGGAGGGGGCAATGAGCAGTTCTTC	CASSLMAGGGNEQFF
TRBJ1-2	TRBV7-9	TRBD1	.	TGTGCCAGCAGCCCCCAGGGGGATGGCTACACCTTC	CASSPQGDGYTF
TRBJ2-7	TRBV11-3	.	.	TGTGCCAGCAGCACAACGCAGGGGAAAGAGCAGTACTTC	CASSTTQGKEQYF
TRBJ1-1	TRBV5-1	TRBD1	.	TGCGCCAGCAGCTTACCGGTACCAGGGGGGACTGAAGCTTTCTTT	CASSLPVPGGTEAFF
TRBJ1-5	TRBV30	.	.	TGTGCCTGGAGTCCGACAGTAAATAATCGGCCCCAGCATTTT	CAWSPTVNNRPQHF